This TCR beta chain derives from a study of tumor and adjacent non-tumor tissue in lung cancer. A modified ARM-PCR protocol with three rounds of nested PCR amplified TCRbeta. Each CDR3 protein is one row after TCRdb ran MiXCR on the multiplex PCR reads. The sample includes some 100,000 distinct CDR3 sequences, over 55% of them seen just once. No cell sorting was done before RNA was extracted from the tissue. More than 3 cm separated this lung sample from the edge of the tumor. For this clonotype: A much larger clone is a single base away; this may be a read error.

Germline V gene sequence: CDR1 MNHEY, CDR2 SVGEGT. CDR3 size: 18 residues. The ends lost 10 bases at V and 1 base at J; junction bases unmatched: 15. Sequenced: distant non-tumor lung tissue. The sequence was obtained from a young man with non-small cell lung cancer. This rearrangement joins TRBV6-2 or TRBV6-3 to TRBJ2-2; 10 nucleotides align to TRBD2. Written as DNA, the CDR3 is TGTGCCAACAGCCGCACTCCCGGACTAGCGGAGAACACCGGGGAGCTGTTTTTT. Translation: CANSRTPGLAENTGELFF.